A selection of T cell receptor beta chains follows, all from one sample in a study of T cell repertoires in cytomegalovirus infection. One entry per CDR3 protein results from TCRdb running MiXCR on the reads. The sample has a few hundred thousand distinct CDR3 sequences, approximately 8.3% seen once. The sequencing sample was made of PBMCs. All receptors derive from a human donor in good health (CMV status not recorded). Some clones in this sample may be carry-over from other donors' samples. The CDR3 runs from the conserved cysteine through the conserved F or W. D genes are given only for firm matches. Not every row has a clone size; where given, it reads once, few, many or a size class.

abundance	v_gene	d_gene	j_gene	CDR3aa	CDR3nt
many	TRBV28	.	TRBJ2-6	CASSSGDAGANVLTF	TGTGCCAGCAGTTCGGGGGACGCGGGGGCCAACGTCCTGACTTTC
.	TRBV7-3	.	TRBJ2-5	CASSPDSLKTQYF	TGTGCCAGCAGCCCCGACAGCCTCAAGACCCAGTACTTC
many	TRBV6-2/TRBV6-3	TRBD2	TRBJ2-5	CASSRTSGGIMGETQYF	TGTGCCAGCAGCAGGACTAGCGGGGGGATAATGGGAGAGACCCAGTACTTC
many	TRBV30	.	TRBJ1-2	CAWMMRSNYGYTF	TGTGCCTGGATGATGAGATCTAACTATGGCTACACCTTC
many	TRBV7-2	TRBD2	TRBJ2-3	CASSLGLAGGTDTQYF	TGTGCCAGCAGTTTGGGACTAGCGGGAGGGACAGATACGCAGTATTTT
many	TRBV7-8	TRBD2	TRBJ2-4	CASSSPGRLDPRNIQYF	TGTGCCAGCAGCTCCCCCGGGAGGTTGGACCCGAGGAACATTCAGTACTTC
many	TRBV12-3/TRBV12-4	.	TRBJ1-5	CASSSAGTSNQPQHF	TGTGCCAGCAGTTCCGCCGGGACAAGCAATCAGCCCCAGCATTTT
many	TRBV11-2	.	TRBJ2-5	CASSPDGRAKTQYF	TGTGCCAGCAGCCCAGACGGGCGGGCCAAGACCCAGTACTTC
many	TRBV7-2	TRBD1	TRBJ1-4	CASSLDRVEEKLFF	TGTGCCAGCAGCTTGGACAGGGTTGAAGAAAAACTGTTTTTT
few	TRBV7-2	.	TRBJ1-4	CASSSPTGRGEKLFF	TGTGCCAGCAGCTCGCCGACGGGCCGGGGGGAAAAACTGTTTTTT
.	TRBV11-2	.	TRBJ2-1	CASSQDRGEQFF	TGTGCCAGCAGCCAAGATCGGGGTGAGCAGTTCTTC
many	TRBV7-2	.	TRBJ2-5	CASSLAGQMETQYF	TGTGCCAGCAGCTTAGCGGGACAAATGGAGACCCAGTACTTC
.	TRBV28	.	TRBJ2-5	CASSRTGEETQYF	TGTGCCAGCAGCAGAACGGGAGAAGAGACCCAGTACTTC
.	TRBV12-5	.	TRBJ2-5	CASGLASAGSQYF	TGTGCTAGTGGTTTGGCCAGCGCGGGGTCCCAGTACTTC
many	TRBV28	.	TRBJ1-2	CASVLGGGYGYTF	TGTGCCAGCGTCCTTGGGGGCGGCTATGGCTACACCTTC
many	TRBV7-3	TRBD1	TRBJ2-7	CASSLTGTGGSYEQYF	TGTGCCAGCAGCTTAACCGGGACAGGGGGATCCTACGAGCAGTACTTC
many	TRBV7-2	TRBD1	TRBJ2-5	CASSTRDRGLQETQYF	TGTGCCAGCAGTACCCGGGACAGGGGACTTCAAGAGACCCAGTACTTC
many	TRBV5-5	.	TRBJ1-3	CASSLDQSTFGNTIYF	TGTGCCAGCAGCTTAGATCAGAGTACGTTCGGAAACACCATATATTTT
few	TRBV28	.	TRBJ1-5	CASSSGRFQPQHF	TGTGCCAGCAGTTCGGGACGGTTCCAGCCCCAGCATTTT
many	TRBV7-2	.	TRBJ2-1	CASSLITTKNYEQFF	TGTGCCAGCAGCTTAATAACGACTAAGAATTATGAGCAGTTCTTC
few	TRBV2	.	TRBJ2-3	CASSLPGQAAGDTQYF	TGTGCCAGCAGTCTCCCTGGGCAGGCCGCCGGAGATACGCAGTATTTT
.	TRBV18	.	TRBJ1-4	CASSPQGTSTNEKLFF	TGTGCCAGCTCACCCCAGGGGACCTCAACTAATGAAAAACTGTTTTTT
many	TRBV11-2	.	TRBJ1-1	CASSITTEAFF	TGTGCCAGCAGCATTACCACTGAAGCTTTCTTT
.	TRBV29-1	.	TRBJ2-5	CSVAGGGETQYF	TGCAGCGTTGCCGGGGGAGGAGAGACCCAGTACTTC
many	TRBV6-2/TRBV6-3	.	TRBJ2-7	CASSHPGAGRPYEQYF	TGTGCCAGCAGCCACCCCGGGGCTGGGCGACCCTACGAGCAGTACTTC
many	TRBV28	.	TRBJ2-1	CASRDGTNRGSYNEQFF	TGTGCCAGCAGGGACGGGACAAACCGGGGCTCCTACAATGAGCAGTTCTTC
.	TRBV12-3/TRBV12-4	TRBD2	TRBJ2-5	CASSLIAPGGPRETQYF	TGTGCCAGCAGCCTCATTGCACCGGGAGGGCCTAGGGAGACCCAGTACTTC
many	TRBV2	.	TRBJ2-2	CASSEARTSNTGELFF	TGTGCCAGCAGTGAAGCTAGGACCTCGAACACCGGGGAGCTGTTTTTT
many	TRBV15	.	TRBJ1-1	CATSRLGTEAFF	TGTGCCACCAGCAGATTGGGGACTGAAGCTTTCTTT
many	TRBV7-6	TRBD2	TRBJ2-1	CASSLLEAGEQFF	TGTGCCAGCAGCTTATTGGAAGCGGGAGAGCAGTTCTTC
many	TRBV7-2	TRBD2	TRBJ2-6	CASSALAGLSGANVLTF	TGTGCCAGCAGCGCACTAGCGGGGCTCTCTGGGGCCAACGTCCTGACTTTC
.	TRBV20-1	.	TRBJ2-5	CSAFRGRLQETQYF	TGCAGTGCCTTCCGCGGCAGGCTTCAAGAGACCCAGTACTTC
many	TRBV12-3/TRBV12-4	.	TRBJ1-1	CASTLGRPNTEAFF	TGTGCCAGCACCTTGGGTCGCCCGAACACTGAAGCTTTCTTT
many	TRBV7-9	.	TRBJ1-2	CASSPDITNYGYTF	TGTGCCAGCAGTCCCGACATCACTAACTATGGCTACACCTTC
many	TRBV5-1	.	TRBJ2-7	CASSTDQPPYEQYF	TGCGCCAGCAGCACGGACCAGCCCCCCTACGAGCAGTACTTC
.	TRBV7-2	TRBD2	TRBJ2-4	CAISLATQGLAGGNIQYF	TGTGCCATCAGCTTAGCGACCCAGGGACTAGCGGGCGGAAACATTCAGTACTTC
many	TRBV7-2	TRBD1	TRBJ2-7	CASSLGQGALGEQYF	TGTGCCAGCAGCTTAGGACAGGGGGCGTTGGGCGAGCAGTACTTC
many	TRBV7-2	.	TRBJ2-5	CASSLDVGLGRQETQYF	TGTGCCAGCAGCTTAGATGTAGGACTGGGGAGGCAAGAGACCCAGTACTTC
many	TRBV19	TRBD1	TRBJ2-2	CAMRAGGNTGELFF	TGTGCCATGCGTGCAGGGGGCAACACCGGGGAGCTGTTTTTT
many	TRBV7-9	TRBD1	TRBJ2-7	CASSFGQGFSYEQYF	TGTGCCAGCAGCTTTGGACAGGGTTTTTCCTACGAGCAGTACTTC
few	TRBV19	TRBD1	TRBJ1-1	CASSIALGTANTEAFF	TGTGCCAGTAGTATAGCATTAGGGACAGCAAACACTGAAGCTTTCTTT
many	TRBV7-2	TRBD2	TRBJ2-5	CASSLIAGKETQYF	TGTGCCAGCAGCTTAATAGCGGGGAAAGAGACCCAGTACTTC
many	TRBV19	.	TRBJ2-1	CASSIDWGAYNEQFF	TGTGCCAGTAGTATTGATTGGGGGGCCTACAATGAGCAGTTCTTC
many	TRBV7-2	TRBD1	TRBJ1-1	CASSSEDRRRMNTEAFF	TGTGCCAGCAGCTCGGAGGACAGGCGACGTATGAACACTGAAGCTTTCTTT
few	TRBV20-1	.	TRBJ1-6	CSARTPQGSLSPLHF	TGCAGTGCTAGAACTCCTCAGGGGAGCCTTTCACCCCTCCACTTT